These T cell receptor beta chains were read from a single sample in a study of long-term antiretroviral therapy in people with HIV. Only in-frame clones appear in the TCRdb table, and some are missing; sequencing was by immunoSEQ multiplex PCR. Here the sample spans around 30,000 clones, about 85% being singletons. Sequenced material: unsorted PBMCs, taken 3 years after starting antiretroviral therapy. Receptors originate from a man between 35 and 55 years old with HIV. The CDR3 runs from the conserved cysteine through the conserved F or W. Fields, in order: J gene, D gene, clone size, V gene, CDR3 protein, CDR3 DNA. D genes are given only for firm matches. Clone size is given for some rows only: seen once, a few or many times, or a class if the clone is expanded.

J gene: TRBJ1-4
D gene: NA
clone size: once
V gene: TRBV5-1
CDR3 protein: CASSLEPSNEKLFF
CDR3 DNA: TGCGCCAGCAGCTTGGAACCGTCAAATGAAAAACTGTTTTTT

J gene: TRBJ2-1
D gene: TRBD2
clone size: NA
V gene: TRBV7-9
CDR3 protein: CASSARLAGDYNEQFF
CDR3 DNA: TGTGCCAGCAGCGCACGACTAGCGGGAGACTACAATGAGCAGTTCTTC

J gene: TRBJ2-1
D gene: TRBD2
clone size: NA
V gene: TRBV30
CDR3 protein: CAWSVGPSGYNEQFF
CDR3 DNA: TGTGCCTGGAGTGTCGGGCCTAGCGGATACAATGAGCAGTTCTTC

J gene: TRBJ2-7
D gene: TRBD1
clone size: few
V gene: TRBV19
CDR3 protein: CASSYGQGTFYEQYF
CDR3 DNA: TGTGCCAGTAGTTACGGACAGGGGACCTTCTACGAGCAGTACTTC

J gene: TRBJ1-4
D gene: TRBD1
clone size: NA
V gene: TRBV6-6
CDR3 protein: CASSRGQVYEKLFF
CDR3 DNA: TGTGCCAGCAGCCGCGGACAGGTGTATGAAAAACTGTTTTTT

J gene: TRBJ2-7
D gene: NA
clone size: NA
V gene: TRBV11-3
CDR3 protein: CASSFRGKPIEQYF
CDR3 DNA: TGTGCCAGCAGCTTCCGGGGCAAACCCATCGAGCAGTACTTC

J gene: TRBJ1-6
D gene: NA
clone size: NA
V gene: TRBV4-1
CDR3 protein: CASSPGPGDSPLHF
CDR3 DNA: TGCGCCAGCAGCCCTGGACCGGGGGATTCACCCCTCCACTTT

J gene: TRBJ2-2
D gene: NA
clone size: NA
V gene: TRBV5-1
CDR3 protein: CASSLRQGDTGELFF
CDR3 DNA: TGCGCCAGCAGCTTGCGGCAGGGTGACACCGGGGAGCTGTTTTTT

J gene: TRBJ1-1
D gene: NA
clone size: NA
V gene: TRBV5-1
CDR3 protein: CASSLAGREMNTEAFF
CDR3 DNA: TGCGCCAGCAGCTTGGCCGGGCGGGAGATGAACACTGAAGCTTTCTTT

J gene: TRBJ1-2
D gene: NA
clone size: NA
V gene: TRBV30
CDR3 protein: CAWTDSHYGYTF
CDR3 DNA: TGTGCCTGGACCGACTCTCACTATGGCTACACCTTC

J gene: TRBJ1-2
D gene: NA
clone size: NA
V gene: TRBV15
CDR3 protein: CATSRAGGYGYTF
CDR3 DNA: TGTGCCACCAGCAGAGCGGGAGGGTATGGCTACACCTTC

J gene: TRBJ2-7
D gene: TRBD2
clone size: NA
V gene: TRBV11-2
CDR3 protein: CASSQGRGGYEQYF
CDR3 DNA: TGTGCCAGCAGCCAAGGTCGGGGAGGGTACGAGCAGTACTTC

J gene: TRBJ2-7
D gene: NA
clone size: NA
V gene: TRBV6-5
CDR3 protein: CASSWTRGSYEQYF
CDR3 DNA: TGTGCCAGCAGTTGGACGCGAGGCAGCTACGAGCAGTACTTC

J gene: TRBJ1-1
D gene: NA
clone size: once
V gene: TRBV29-1
CDR3 protein: CSVSPPLWQMNTEAFF
CDR3 DNA: TGCAGCGTTTCCCCCCCCTTATGGCAAATGAACACTGAAGCTTTCTTT

J gene: TRBJ1-2
D gene: NA
clone size: NA
V gene: TRBV14
CDR3 protein: CASSQEQIAGVANYGYTF
CDR3 DNA: TGTGCCAGCAGCCAAGAACAAATCGCCGGGGTAGCTAACTATGGCTACACCTTC

J gene: TRBJ2-2
D gene: NA
clone size: NA
V gene: TRBV11-3
CDR3 protein: CASSLDLYYGELFF
CDR3 DNA: TGTGCCAGCAGCTTAGATCTTTACTACGGGGAGCTGTTTTTT

J gene: TRBJ1-2
D gene: TRBD1
clone size: NA
V gene: TRBV2
CDR3 protein: CASSTGEQGANYGYTF
CDR3 DNA: TGTGCCAGCAGTACAGGGGAACAAGGAGCTAACTATGGCTACACCTTC

J gene: TRBJ2-7
D gene: NA
clone size: NA
V gene: TRBV10-2
CDR3 protein: CASSESARIYEQYF
CDR3 DNA: TGCGCCAGCAGTGAGTCAGCCAGGATCTACGAGCAGTACTTC

J gene: TRBJ1-2
D gene: TRBD1
clone size: NA
V gene: TRBV7-9
CDR3 protein: CASSLGGQGYGYTF
CDR3 DNA: TGTGCCAGCAGCTTAGGCGGACAGGGCTATGGCTACACCTTC

J gene: TRBJ2-4
D gene: NA
clone size: NA
V gene: TRBV5-6
CDR3 protein: CASSQRGRGKNIQYF
CDR3 DNA: TGTGCCAGCAGCCAACGGGGGCGCGGCAAAAACATTCAGTACTTC

J gene: TRBJ1-1
D gene: TRBD1
clone size: NA
V gene: TRBV30
CDR3 protein: CAWGRAGGGTEAFF
CDR3 DNA: TGTGCCTGGGGTAGGGCAGGGGGCGGAACTGAAGCTTTCTTT

J gene: TRBJ2-5
D gene: NA
clone size: NA
V gene: TRBV19
CDR3 protein: CASSPTPIETQYF
CDR3 DNA: TGTGCCAGTAGTCCGACCCCGATCGAGACCCAGTACTTC

J gene: TRBJ2-2
D gene: TRBD1
clone size: NA
V gene: TRBV7-3
CDR3 protein: CASSLNPGTGGSGELFF
CDR3 DNA: TGTGCCAGCAGCTTAAACCCCGGGACAGGGGGCTCCGGGGAGCTGTTTTTT

J gene: TRBJ2-1
D gene: NA
clone size: NA
V gene: TRBV9
CDR3 protein: CASSVGGGIDEQFF
CDR3 DNA: TGTGCCAGCAGCGTAGGGGGAGGCATCGATGAGCAGTTCTTC

J gene: TRBJ2-7
D gene: NA
clone size: NA
V gene: TRBV5-1
CDR3 protein: CASSLVTTGEGLYEQYF
CDR3 DNA: TGCGCCAGCAGCTTAGTTACTACAGGGGAGGGGCTTTACGAGCAGTACTTC

J gene: TRBJ2-7
D gene: TRBD1
clone size: once
V gene: TRBV5-5
CDR3 protein: CASRAGGTGDPYEQYF
CDR3 DNA: TGTGCCAGCAGAGCCGGCGGGACAGGGGATCCCTACGAGCAGTACTTC

J gene: TRBJ1-6
D gene: NA
clone size: NA
V gene: TRBV27
CDR3 protein: CASSLVGREPLHF
CDR3 DNA: TGTGCCAGCAGTTTAGTGGGGAGGGAACCCCTCCACTTT

J gene: TRBJ2-1
D gene: NA
clone size: NA
V gene: TRBV7-9
CDR3 protein: CASSLIGSYNEQFF
CDR3 DNA: TGTGCCAGCAGCTTAATAGGGTCCTACAATGAGCAGTTCTTC

J gene: TRBJ1-2
D gene: NA
clone size: once
V gene: TRBV7-9
CDR3 protein: CASSLGVFANGYTF
CDR3 DNA: TGTGCCAGCAGCTTAGGGGTTTTTGCGAATGGCTACACCTTC

J gene: TRBJ2-3
D gene: TRBD1
clone size: NA
V gene: TRBV19
CDR3 protein: CASSIGTGSGADTQYF
CDR3 DNA: TGTGCCAGTAGTATAGGGACAGGGAGCGGAGCAGATACGCAGTATTTT

J gene: TRBJ1-4
D gene: NA
clone size: NA
V gene: TRBV2
CDR3 protein: CASSEEGGFRRLFF
CDR3 DNA: TGTGCCAGCAGTGAAGAAGGGGGGTTTCGGCGGCTGTTTTTT

J gene: TRBJ2-7
D gene: NA
clone size: NA
V gene: TRBV5-4
CDR3 protein: CASSRGDWKSYEQYF
CDR3 DNA: TGTGCCAGCAGCAGGGGGGACTGGAAATCATACGAGCAGTACTTC

J gene: TRBJ2-7
D gene: NA
clone size: NA
V gene: TRBV4-1
CDR3 protein: CASSPPPPAYEQYF
CDR3 DNA: TGCGCCAGCAGCCCCCCGCCCCCGGCCTACGAGCAGTACTTC

J gene: TRBJ1-4
D gene: NA
clone size: few
V gene: TRBV4-2
CDR3 protein: CASSQDLVLNGKKLFF
CDR3 DNA: TGTGCCAGCAGCCAAGATCTCGTACTCAACGGGAAAAAACTGTTTTTT

J gene: TRBJ2-5
D gene: TRBD2
clone size: NA
V gene: TRBV4-2
CDR3 protein: CASSQEGASGSTRETQYF
CDR3 DNA: TGTGCCAGCAGCCAAGAAGGGGCTAGCGGGAGTACCCGAGAGACCCAGTACTTC

J gene: TRBJ2-1
D gene: NA
clone size: NA
V gene: TRBV7-7
CDR3 protein: CASSPGTHNEQFF
CDR3 DNA: TGTGCTAGCAGCCCCGGGACTCACAATGAGCAGTTCTTC

J gene: TRBJ1-1
D gene: TRBD1
clone size: few
V gene: TRBV7-9
CDR3 protein: CASSLVPLGQGQTEAFF
CDR3 DNA: TGTGCCAGCAGCTTAGTTCCCCTTGGACAGGGACAGACTGAAGCTTTCTTT

J gene: TRBJ1-3
D gene: NA
clone size: NA
V gene: TRBV5-1
CDR3 protein: CASSLDRVGNTIYF
CDR3 DNA: TGCGCCAGCAGCTTGGACAGGGTAGGAAACACCATATATTTT

J gene: TRBJ2-7
D gene: TRBD2
clone size: NA
V gene: TRBV19
CDR3 protein: CASSIDLLGLAGGIYEQYF
CDR3 DNA: TGTGCCAGTAGTATAGATCTATTGGGACTAGCGGGAGGCATCTACGAGCAGTACTTC

J gene: TRBJ1-5
D gene: NA
clone size: NA
V gene: TRBV7-9
CDR3 protein: CASSLDENQPQHF
CDR3 DNA: TGTGCCAGCAGCTTAGATGAGAATCAGCCCCAGCATTTT

J gene: TRBJ2-2
D gene: NA
clone size: NA
V gene: TRBV2
CDR3 protein: CASSEEEDSNTGELFF
CDR3 DNA: TGTGCCAGCAGTGAAGAGGAAGACTCGAACACCGGGGAGCTGTTTTTT

J gene: TRBJ2-1
D gene: TRBD2
clone size: medium-sized
V gene: TRBV6-7
CDR3 protein: CASIFGLEETYEQFF
CDR3 DNA: TGTGCCAGCATATTTGGACTAGAAGAAACGTATGAGCAGTTCTTC

J gene: TRBJ2-7
D gene: TRBD2
clone size: NA
V gene: TRBV25-1
CDR3 protein: CASGLAGSGEQYF
CDR3 DNA: TGTGCCAGTGGACTAGCGGGGTCCGGCGAGCAGTACTTC

J gene: TRBJ1-1
D gene: NA
clone size: NA
V gene: TRBV5-6
CDR3 protein: CASSSPDRKAFF
CDR3 DNA: TGTGCCAGCAGCTCCCCCGACAGAAAAGCTTTCTTT

J gene: TRBJ2-7
D gene: TRBD2
clone size: few
V gene: TRBV7-6
CDR3 protein: CASSIGTSGSYEQYF
CDR3 DNA: TGTGCCAGCAGCATTGGGACTAGTGGCTCCTACGAGCAGTACTTC

J gene: TRBJ1-5
D gene: NA
clone size: NA
V gene: TRBV5-6
CDR3 protein: CASSFGRGNQPQHF
CDR3 DNA: TGTGCCAGCAGCTTCGGTCGGGGCAATCAGCCCCAGCATTTT

J gene: TRBJ2-3
D gene: TRBD2
clone size: NA
V gene: TRBV6-5
CDR3 protein: CASSYSWSGGTDTQYF
CDR3 DNA: TGTGCCAGCAGTTACTCGTGGAGCGGGGGCACAGATACGCAGTATTTT

J gene: TRBJ1-1
D gene: NA
clone size: NA
V gene: TRBV6-4
CDR3 protein: CASSLERNTEAFF
CDR3 DNA: TGTGCCAGCAGCTTAGAACGGAACACTGAAGCTTTCTTT

J gene: TRBJ1-1
D gene: NA
clone size: NA
V gene: TRBV11-2
CDR3 protein: CASSLAPGNAEAFF
CDR3 DNA: TGTGCCAGCAGCTTAGCGCCAGGGAACGCTGAAGCTTTCTTT

J gene: TRBJ1-2
D gene: NA
clone size: NA
V gene: TRBV5-1
CDR3 protein: CASSNGQITNYGYTF
CDR3 DNA: TGCGCCAGCAGTAACGGGCAAATCACTAACTATGGCTACACCTTC

J gene: TRBJ2-3
D gene: NA
clone size: NA
V gene: TRBV7-7
CDR3 protein: CASSLFQSDTQYF
CDR3 DNA: TGTGCCAGCAGCTTATTCCAGTCAGATACGCAGTATTTT

J gene: TRBJ2-7
D gene: TRBD1
clone size: NA
V gene: TRBV6-5
CDR3 protein: CASSGGQGEYF
CDR3 DNA: TGTGCCAGCAGTGGAGGACAGGGGGAGTACTTC

J gene: TRBJ1-6
D gene: NA
clone size: NA
V gene: TRBV7-9
CDR3 protein: CASRPQGVPDSPLHF
CDR3 DNA: TGTGCCAGCAGACCACAGGGTGTTCCTGATTCACCCCTCCACTTT

J gene: TRBJ2-1
D gene: NA
clone size: NA
V gene: TRBV12-5
CDR3 protein: CASGLVIRTPYNEQFF
CDR3 DNA: TGTGCTAGTGGTTTGGTAATTAGGACGCCTTACAATGAGCAGTTCTTC